A selection of T cell receptor beta chains follows, all from one sample in a study of blood T cell repertoires in COVID-19. Generated by immunoSEQ multiplex PCR, the TCRdb table keeps only in-frame clones and is missing some. The sample shows around 480,000 clones, around 88% of them seen only once. Sample: peripheral blood. The receptors shown here come from a woman aged 45-59 years with COVID-19, enrolled during active disease. Each CDR3 is given with its conserved first and last residue. The order of the fields is V gene, J gene, D gene, clone size, CDR3 protein, CDR3 DNA. D genes are given only for firm matches. Some rows mark clone size as missing; the rest say once, few, many or name a class of expanded clone.

v_call: TRBV5-6
j_call: TRBJ1-6
d_call: TRBD1
clone_size: once
cdr3_aa: CASSSGGSSYNSPLHF
cdr3_nt: TGTGCCAGCAGCTCAGGGGGCAGCTCCTATAATTCACCCCTCCACTTT

v_call: TRBV10-3
j_call: TRBJ2-2
d_call: NA
clone_size: NA
cdr3_aa: CAAGDKGLNTGELFF
cdr3_nt: TGTGCCGCCGGGGACAAGGGCTTAAACACCGGGGAGCTGTTTTTT

v_call: TRBV10-2
j_call: TRBJ2-3
d_call: TRBD1
clone_size: NA
cdr3_aa: CASSEVGQGTDTQYF
cdr3_nt: TGCGCCAGCAGTGAGGTCGGACAGGGCACAGATACGCAGTATTTT

v_call: TRBV7-8
j_call: TRBJ1-6
d_call: NA
clone_size: NA
cdr3_aa: CASSLMGTGLNSPLHF
cdr3_nt: TGTGCCAGCAGCCTAATGGGCACAGGGTTAAATTCACCCCTCCACTTT

v_call: TRBV6-5
j_call: TRBJ1-1
d_call: NA
clone_size: NA
cdr3_aa: CASTLGQNANTEAFF
cdr3_nt: TGTGCCAGCACCCTAGGACAGAACGCGAACACTGAAGCTTTCTTT

v_call: TRBV5-1
j_call: TRBJ2-3
d_call: NA
clone_size: NA
cdr3_aa: CASSLDSTSTDTQYF
cdr3_nt: TGCGCCAGCAGCTTGGACTCTACTAGCACAGATACGCAGTATTTT

v_call: TRBV4-2
j_call: TRBJ2-7
d_call: TRBD2
clone_size: NA
cdr3_aa: CASSPGGYEQYF
cdr3_nt: TGTGCCAGCAGCCCGGGGGGCTACGAGCAGTACTTC

v_call: TRBV27
j_call: TRBJ1-1
d_call: TRBD1
clone_size: NA
cdr3_aa: CASSPTGGNTEAFF
cdr3_nt: TGTGCCAGCAGTCCGACAGGGGGGAACACTGAAGCTTTCTTT

v_call: TRBV7-2
j_call: TRBJ2-3
d_call: NA
clone_size: NA
cdr3_aa: CASSSDSRVRGTDTQYF
cdr3_nt: TGTGCCAGCAGCTCCGACTCTCGGGTGAGGGGCACAGATACGCAGTATTTT

v_call: TRBV5-1
j_call: TRBJ1-3
d_call: TRBD1
clone_size: NA
cdr3_aa: CASSAQGGDTIYF
cdr3_nt: TGCGCCAGCAGCGCACAGGGGGGAGACACCATATATTTT

v_call: TRBV2
j_call: TRBJ1-6
d_call: NA
clone_size: NA
cdr3_aa: CASSAERPLHF
cdr3_nt: TGTGCCAGCAGCGCGGAGAGGCCCCTCCACTTT

v_call: TRBV11-2
j_call: TRBJ2-4
d_call: NA
clone_size: NA
cdr3_aa: CASSGLQGNIQYF
cdr3_nt: TGTGCCAGCAGCGGCCTCCAGGGAAACATTCAGTACTTC

v_call: TRBV2
j_call: TRBJ1-6
d_call: NA
clone_size: NA
cdr3_aa: CASKGGLSSYNSPLHF
cdr3_nt: TGTGCCAGCAAGGGGGGGTTGAGCTCCTATAATTCACCCCTCCACTTT

v_call: TRBV3-1/TRBV3-2
j_call: TRBJ1-4
d_call: TRBD1
clone_size: NA
cdr3_aa: CASSRGTASTNEKLFF
cdr3_nt: TGTGCCAGCAGCCGAGGGACAGCTTCAACTAATGAAAAACTGTTTTTT

v_call: TRBV2
j_call: TRBJ2-7
d_call: TRBD2
clone_size: NA
cdr3_aa: CASSRTSGDEQYF
cdr3_nt: TGTGCCAGCAGTCGGACTAGCGGGGACGAGCAGTACTTC

v_call: TRBV19
j_call: TRBJ2-1
d_call: TRBD1
clone_size: NA
cdr3_aa: CASSIRDRANEQFF
cdr3_nt: TGTGCCAGTAGTATACGGGACAGGGCAAATGAGCAGTTCTTC

v_call: TRBV3-1/TRBV3-2
j_call: TRBJ2-1
d_call: TRBD1
clone_size: NA
cdr3_aa: CASSQIPDRGGEQFF
cdr3_nt: TGTGCCAGCAGCCAGATACCCGACAGGGGTGGAGAGCAGTTCTTC

v_call: TRBV6-4
j_call: TRBJ1-4
d_call: NA
clone_size: NA
cdr3_aa: CASSYLTGMGEKLFF
cdr3_nt: TGTGCCAGCAGTTATCTGACAGGAATGGGGGAAAAACTGTTTTTT

v_call: TRBV5-1
j_call: TRBJ2-7
d_call: NA
clone_size: NA
cdr3_aa: CASSLQVSSYEQYF
cdr3_nt: TGCGCCAGCAGTTTACAGGTGAGCTCCTACGAGCAGTACTTC